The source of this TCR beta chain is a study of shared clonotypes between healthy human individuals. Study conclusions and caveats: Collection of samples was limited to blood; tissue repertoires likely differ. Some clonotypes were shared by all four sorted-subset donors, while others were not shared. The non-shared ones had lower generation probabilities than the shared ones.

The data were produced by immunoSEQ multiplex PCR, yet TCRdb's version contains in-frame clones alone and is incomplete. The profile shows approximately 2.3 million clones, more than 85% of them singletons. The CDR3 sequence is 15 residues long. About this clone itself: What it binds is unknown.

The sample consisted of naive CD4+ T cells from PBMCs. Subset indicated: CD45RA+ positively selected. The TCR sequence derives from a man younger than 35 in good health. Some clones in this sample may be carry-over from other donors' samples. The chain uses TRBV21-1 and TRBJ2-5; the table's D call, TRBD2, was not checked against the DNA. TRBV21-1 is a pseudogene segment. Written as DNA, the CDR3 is TGTGCCAGCACCTTTTTCCTAGCGCTCCAAGAGACCCAGTACTTC. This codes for CASTFFLALQETQYF.